What follows are 16 T cell receptor beta chains derived from one specimen sequenced in a study of cytomegalovirus exposure and HLA in healthy donors. The PCR was carried out with 60 Vbeta primers and 13 Jbeta primers. Here immunoSEQ multiplex PCR was the method, and the copy in TCRdb shows in-frame clones only, minus some. The repertoire holds roughly 150,000 clones, around 80% seen once, with 2.2% in the top ten. The material sequenced was PBMCs. The receptor set was obtained from a young man in good health and CMV-seronegative.

The chain employs TRBV7-9 and TRBJ2-5, with D possibly TRBD2 on 6 matching bases. This CDR3 has 14 amino acids. V shed 5 bases and J shed 1 base, with 11 bases lying between them. Germline V gene sequence: CDR1 SEHNR, CDR2 FQNEAQ (reference sequence). The CDR3 sequence: CASSVSGLQETQYF. The CDR3 DNA sequence: TGTGCCAGCAGCGTCTCGGGACTCCAAGAGACCCAGTACTTC.

DNA for the CDR3: TGTGCCAGCAGCCAGGGACAGGGAGAGACCCAGTACTTC. Its protein is CASSQGQGETQYF. The chain links TRBV14 to TRBJ2-5, with TRBD1 matching over 9 bases. Germline CDR1 is SGHDN and CDR2 is FVKESK. There are 13 residues in the CDR3. J was trimmed by 4 bases and V by 3 bases; bases with no gene match: 0.

This chain links TRBV28 with TRBJ2-7; 10 bases fit TRBD1. Germline V gene data show CDR1 as MDHEN and CDR2 as SYDVKM. CDR3 length: 14 residues. With 5 bases clipped from V and 3 bases from J, the junction kept 4 bases outside the gene matches. Here the CDR3 reads CASSTGQGIYEQYF. The CDR3 DNA is TGTGCCAGCAGTACGGGACAGGGGATCTACGAGCAGTACTTC.

This clone appeared a single time. The V gene is TRBV7-2, the J gene TRBJ2-5; D may be TRBD2 (5 bases). This CDR3 has 15 residues. V was trimmed by 4 bases and J by 4 bases, leaving 16 bases between them. The V gene's germline CDR1 is SGHTA and CDR2 FQGNSA. The CDR3 protein is CASSSESRRGETQYF. CDR3 coding DNA: TGTGCCAGCAGCTCAGAAAGTAGACGGGGAGAGACCCAGTACTTC.

This sequence joins TRBV7-6 and TRBJ2-1, with 11 bases identical to TRBD2. This CDR3 contains 16 residues. Unmatched junction bases numbered 9, after V lost 5 bases and J lost 6 bases. CDR1 SGHVS and CDR2 FNYEAQ come from the germline V gene. CDR3 loop: CASSHDSGRALNEQFF. CDR3 coding DNA: TGTGCCAGCAGCCATGATAGCGGGAGGGCCCTCAATGAGCAGTTCTTC.

This clone was seen once. The gene calls are TRBV11-2 and TRBJ2-1; D is unclear. The V and J ends lost 1 base and 10 bases respectively, with 11 bases between them. The CDR3 spans 13 residues. Looked up from germline, CDR1 is SGHAT and CDR2 is FQNNGV. This CDR3 reads CASSLAITAEQFF. The CDR3, as DNA: TGTGCCAGCAGCTTAGCTATTACTGCCGAGCAGTTCTTC. Filled out from reference TRBV11-2 and TRBJ2-1, the complete variable domain reads EAGVAQSPRYKIIEKRQSVAFWCNPISGHATLYWYQQILGQGPKLLIQFQNNGVVDDSQLPKDRFSAERLKGVDSTLKIQPAKLEDSAVYLCASSLAITAEQFFGPGTRLTVL.

A single count supports this clone. V gene TRBV6-6 combines with J gene TRBJ2-7; 9 nucleotides match TRBD2. After removal of 8 bases from V and 0 bases from J, the junction contained 5 bases not matched to a gene. The CDR3 sequence is 14 residues long. The V gene's germline CDR1 is MNHNY and CDR2 SVGAGI (reference sequence). The CDR3 DNA reads as TGTGCCAGCGTCAGCGGGGGGAGCTCCTACGAGCAGTACTTC. It is translated as CASVSGGSSYEQYF.

The gene calls are TRBV28 and TRBJ2-7; perhaps TRBD2 as D (5 bases). Per germline, CDR1 MDHEN and CDR2 SYDVKM. V lost 8 bases and J 3 bases, leaving 14 bases between the germline ends. The CDR3 runs 13 residues. CDR3 protein: CASGPPGSYEQYF. The CDR3 nucleotides are TGTGCCAGCGGACCCCCGGGGAGCTACGAGCAGTACTTC.

The chain links TRBV2 to TRBJ2-1; D possibly corresponds to TRBD1 (5 bases). This CDR3 has 12 amino acids. In germline, CDR1 is SNHLY, CDR2 FYNNEI. Trimming took 4 bases from V and 7 from J, leaving 8 bases between them. CDR3 DNA: TGTGCCAGCAGTGGGGGCAGGAATGAGCAGTTCTTC. Residues: CASSGGRNEQFF.

This clone has just a few counts. The same CDR3 is also encoded by other DNA sequences in this sample. The chain couples TRBV7-2 to TRBJ1-4; 9 bases map to TRBD1. Trimming at V came to 3 bases and at J to 8 bases, leaving 7 bases not matched to a gene. Germline CDR1 SGHTA, CDR2 FQGNSA. CDR3 length equals 15 residues. The CDR3 loop reads CASSLGQGIGEKLFF. CDR3 sequence (DNA): TGTGCCAGCAGCTTGGGACAGGGAATAGGAGAAAAACTGTTTTTT.

This chain links TRBV28 with TRBJ1-1; TRBD1 is a possible D gene (6 bases). Germline V lookup: CDR1 MDHEN, CDR2 SYDVKM. The CDR3 spans 14 residues. Trimming removed 3 bases at V and 4 bases at J, with 12 bases between. Here the CDR3 reads CASSFGGYGTEAFF. CDR3 nucleotides: TGTGCCAGCAGTTTTGGGGGCTATGGCACTGAAGCTTTCTTT.

The CDR3 coding sequence is TGTGCCAGTAGTATCTCGGGGACTCTCAACGAGCAGTACTTC. Its protein product is CASSISGTLNEQYF. J is TRBJ2-7 and V is TRBV19, with a weak D call TRBD2 (6 bases). Trimming took off 3 bases at V and 5 bases at J, with 14 bases between the two ends. This CDR3 comprises 14 residues. Germline V gives CDR1 LNHDA, CDR2 SQIVND (reference sequence).

The chain joins TRBV30 to TRBJ2-7; possibly TRBD1 for D (5 bases). In germline, CDR1 is GTSNPN, CDR2 SVGIG (reference sequence). The CDR3 contains 11 residues. The V gene lost 5 bases and the J gene lost 5 bases, with 10 bases spanning the gap. Here the CDR3 DNA reads TGTGCCTGGGGTCTAGGGGACGAGCAGTACTTC. It encodes CAWGLGDEQYF.

The chain joins TRBV28 to TRBJ2-7; D is perhaps TRBD2 (6 bases). This CDR3 region has 18 residues. The V gene lost 1 base and the J gene lost 5 bases, with 24 bases spanning the gap. Germline loops: CDR1 MDHEN, CDR2 SYDVKM. The CDR3 loop is CASSLSSGWEESTHEQYF. The CDR3 DNA reads TGTGCCAGCAGTTTATCTTCCGGATGGGAGGAGTCCACCCACGAGCAGTACTTC.

The chain has TRBV7-9 and TRBJ1-2; D gene unclear. Between the trimmed V and J ends, which lost 11 bases and 8 bases, there was a span of 15 bases. The CDR3 loop spans 11 amino acids. Germline loops: CDR1 SEHNR, CDR2 FQNEAQ (reference sequence). Here the CDR3 reads CALRKGEGYTF. The CDR3 DNA sequence: TGTGCCCTAAGAAAAGGAGAAGGCTACACCTTC.

This rearrangement joins TRBV2 to TRBJ2-7; D not resolved. Trimming took 3 bases from V and 6 from J, leaving 6 bases between them. The CDR3 is made up of 11 amino acids. Germline assignment: CDR1 SNHLY and CDR2 FYNNEI. The CDR3 DNA reads as TGTGCCAGCAGTGAGAGAAGCGAGCAGTACTTC. Amino acids: CASSERSEQYF. Full variable domain (outside the CDR3, taken from reference TRBV2 and TRBJ2-7): EPEVTQTPSHQVTQMGQEVILRCVPISNHLYFYWYRQILGQKVEFLVSFYNNEISEKSEIFDDQFSVERPDGSNFTLKIRSTKLEDSAMYFCASSERSEQYFGPGTRLTVT.